This entry describes one TCR beta chain. What it binds is unknown. In the PCR, 60 Vbeta and 13 Jbeta primers were used. Assay: immunoSEQ multiplex PCR; the TCRdb copy retains only in-frame clones and omits some. The sample data list some 44,000 clones. The data were obtained in a study of cytomegalovirus exposure and HLA in healthy donors. Study overall: Unique TCRs numbering roughly 85 million, obtained from HLA-typed donors, made up an early data release.

Study conclusions and caveats: A later examination showed that TCR association rates differed by HLA locus, with DRB1 most and HLA-C fewest. Researchers counted 164 TCR beta chains as cytomegalovirus-associated. In presence/absence analyses, roughly uniform sequencing depth across donors was assumed.

The sequence was collected from a woman younger than 45 in good health and CMV-seronegative. Sequenced: PBMCs.

The CDR3 bases are TGTGCCATCAGTGGCCCCAGCGGACAGGCCATGTCCTACGAGCAGTACTTC. It codes for CAISGPSGQAMSYEQYF. The rearrangement uses TRBV10-3 and TRBJ2-7; 7 bases match TRBD1. This CDR3 contains 17 residues. The germline gives CDR1 ENHRY, CDR2 SYGVKD. V trimming: 4 bases; J trimming: 1 base; junction bases outside the gene matches: 13.